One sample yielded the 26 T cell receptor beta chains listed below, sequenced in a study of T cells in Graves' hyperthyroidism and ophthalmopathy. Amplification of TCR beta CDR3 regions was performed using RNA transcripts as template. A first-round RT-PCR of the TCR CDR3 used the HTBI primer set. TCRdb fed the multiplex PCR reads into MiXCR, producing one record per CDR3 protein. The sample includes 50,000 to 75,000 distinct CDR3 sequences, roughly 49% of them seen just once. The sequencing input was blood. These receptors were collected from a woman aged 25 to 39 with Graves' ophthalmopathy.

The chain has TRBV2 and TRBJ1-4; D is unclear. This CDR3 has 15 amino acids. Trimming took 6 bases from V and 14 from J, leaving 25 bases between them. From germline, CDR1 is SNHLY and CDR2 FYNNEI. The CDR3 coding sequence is TGTGCCAGCAGGAGGGAACCGGGGAACAATGAAGGGCTGTTTTTT. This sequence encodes CASRREPGNNEGLFF.

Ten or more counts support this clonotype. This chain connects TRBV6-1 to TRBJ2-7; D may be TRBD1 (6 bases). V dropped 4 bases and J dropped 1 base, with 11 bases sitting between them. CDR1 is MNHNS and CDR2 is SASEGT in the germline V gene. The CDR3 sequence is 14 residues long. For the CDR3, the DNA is TGTGCCAGCAGTGCCGACAGGACGTCCTACGAGCAGTACTTC. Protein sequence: CASSADRTSYEQYF.

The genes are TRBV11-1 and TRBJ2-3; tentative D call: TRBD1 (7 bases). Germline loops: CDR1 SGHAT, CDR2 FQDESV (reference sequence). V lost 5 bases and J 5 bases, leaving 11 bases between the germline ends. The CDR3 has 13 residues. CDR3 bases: TGTGCCAGCAGCCCAGGGGGAGGAGATACGCAGTATTTT. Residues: CASSPGGGDTQYF. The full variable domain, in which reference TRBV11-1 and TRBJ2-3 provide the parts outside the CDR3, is EAEVAQSPRYKITEKSQAVAFWCDPISGHATLYWYRQILGQGPELLVQFQDESVVDDSQLPKDRFSAERLKGVDSTLKIQPAELGDSAMYLCASSPGGGDTQYFGPGTRLTVL.

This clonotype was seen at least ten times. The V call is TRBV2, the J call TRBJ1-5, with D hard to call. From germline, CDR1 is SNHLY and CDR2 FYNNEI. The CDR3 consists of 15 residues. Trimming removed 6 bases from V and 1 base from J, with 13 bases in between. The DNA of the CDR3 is TGTGCCAGCAGCTCCGACAAAATAAGCAATCAGCCCCAGCATTTT. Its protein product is CASSSDKISNQPQHF.

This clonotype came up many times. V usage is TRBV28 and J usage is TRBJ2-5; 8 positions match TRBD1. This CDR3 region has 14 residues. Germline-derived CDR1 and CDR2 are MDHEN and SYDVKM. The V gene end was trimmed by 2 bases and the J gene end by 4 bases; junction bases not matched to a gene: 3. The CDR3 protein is CASSLAGGAETQYF. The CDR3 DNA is TGTGCCAGCAGTTTAGCAGGGGGCGCAGAGACCCAGTACTTC.

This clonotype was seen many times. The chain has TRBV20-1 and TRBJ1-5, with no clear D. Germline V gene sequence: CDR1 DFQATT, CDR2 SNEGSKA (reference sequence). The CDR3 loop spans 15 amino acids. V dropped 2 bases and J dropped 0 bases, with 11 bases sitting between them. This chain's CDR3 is CSARSGTYSNQPQHF. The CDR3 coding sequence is TGCAGTGCTAGATCAGGAACCTATAGCAATCAGCCCCAGCATTTT.

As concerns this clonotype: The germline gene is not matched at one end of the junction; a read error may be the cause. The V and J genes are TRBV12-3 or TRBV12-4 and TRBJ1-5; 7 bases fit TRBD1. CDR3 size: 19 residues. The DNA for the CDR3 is TGTGCCAGCAGTTTAGGACAGGGAAGGTACCGGGTTAGAAATGAGCCTCAGCATTTT. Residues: CASSLGQGRYRVRNEPQHF.

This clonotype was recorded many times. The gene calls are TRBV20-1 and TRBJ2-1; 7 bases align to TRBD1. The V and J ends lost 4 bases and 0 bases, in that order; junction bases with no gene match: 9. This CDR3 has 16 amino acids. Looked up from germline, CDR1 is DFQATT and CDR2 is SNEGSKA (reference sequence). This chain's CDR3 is CSANTGETSSYNEQFF. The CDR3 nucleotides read TGCAGTGCTAACACAGGGGAAACGAGCTCCTACAATGAGCAGTTCTTC.

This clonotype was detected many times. The CDR3 DNA is TGTGCCAGCAGTCTCCGGGACGGATTCAATCAGCCCCAGCATTTT. It encodes CASSLRDGFNQPQHF. The V gene is TRBV28, the J gene TRBJ1-5, with D possibly being TRBD1 (5 bases). Trimming shortened V by 5 bases and J by 3 bases, and 14 bases separated the two germline ends. CDR3 length: 15 residues. The germline V gene encodes CDR1 MDHEN and CDR2 SYDVKM.

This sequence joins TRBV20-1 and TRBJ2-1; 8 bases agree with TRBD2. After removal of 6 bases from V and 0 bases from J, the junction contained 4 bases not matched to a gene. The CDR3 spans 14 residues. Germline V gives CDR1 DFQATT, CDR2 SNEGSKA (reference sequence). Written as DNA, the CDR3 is TGCAGTGCAGTGAGCGGGAGCTCCTACAATGAGCAGTTCTTC. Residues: CSAVSGSSYNEQFF.

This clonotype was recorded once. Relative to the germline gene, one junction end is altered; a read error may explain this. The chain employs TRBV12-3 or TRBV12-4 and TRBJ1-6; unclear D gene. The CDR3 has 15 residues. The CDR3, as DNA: TGTGCCAGCACCTCGGGTTTACCAGAGAATTCACCCCTCTACTTT. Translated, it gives CASTSGLPENSPLYF.

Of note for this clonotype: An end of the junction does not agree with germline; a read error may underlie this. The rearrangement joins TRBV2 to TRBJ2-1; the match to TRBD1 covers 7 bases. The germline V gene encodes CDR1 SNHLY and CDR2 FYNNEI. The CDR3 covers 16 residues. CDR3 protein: CACSAPGTATYNEQLF. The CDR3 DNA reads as TGTGCCTGCAGTGCCCCCGGGACAGCTACCTACAATGAGCAGCTCTTC.

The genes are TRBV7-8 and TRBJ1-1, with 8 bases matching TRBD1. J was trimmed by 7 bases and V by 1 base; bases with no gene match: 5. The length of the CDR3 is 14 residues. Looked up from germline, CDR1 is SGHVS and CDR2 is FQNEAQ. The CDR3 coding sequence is TGTGCCAGCAGCTTAGTCGCAGGGGGCTATGAAGCTTTCTTT. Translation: CASSLVAGGYEAFF.

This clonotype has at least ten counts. The DNA of the CDR3 is TGCAGTGCTATGTCCCGCTCTGGAAACACCATATATTTT. It encodes CSAMSRSGNTIYF. The chain uses TRBV20-1 and TRBJ1-3; no definite D call. The CDR3 is 13 amino acids. V shed 4 bases and J shed 0 bases, with 7 bases lying between them. Germline V gene sequence: CDR1 DFQATT, CDR2 SNEGSKA (reference sequence).

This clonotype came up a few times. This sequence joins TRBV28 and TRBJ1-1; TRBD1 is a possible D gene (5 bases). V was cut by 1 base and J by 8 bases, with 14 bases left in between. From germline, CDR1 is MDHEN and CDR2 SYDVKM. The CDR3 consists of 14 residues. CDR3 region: CASSLSPGGGEAFF. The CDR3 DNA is TGTGCCAGCAGTTTATCCCCCGGGGGAGGGGAAGCTTTCTTT.

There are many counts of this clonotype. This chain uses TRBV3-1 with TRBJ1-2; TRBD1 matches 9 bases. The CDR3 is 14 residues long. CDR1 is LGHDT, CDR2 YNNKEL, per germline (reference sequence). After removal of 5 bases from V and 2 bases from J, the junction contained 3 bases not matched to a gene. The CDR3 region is CASSLQGANYGYTF. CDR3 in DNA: TGTGCCAGCAGCTTACAGGGGGCCAACTATGGCTACACCTTC.

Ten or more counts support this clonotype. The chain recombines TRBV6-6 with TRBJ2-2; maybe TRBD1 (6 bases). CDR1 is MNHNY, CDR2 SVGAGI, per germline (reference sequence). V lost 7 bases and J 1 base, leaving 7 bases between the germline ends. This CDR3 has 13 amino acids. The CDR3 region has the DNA TGTGCCAGCAAGGGACAGAACACCGGGGAGCTGTTTTTT. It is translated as CASKGQNTGELFF.

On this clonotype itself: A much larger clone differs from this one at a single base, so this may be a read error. This CDR3 is CASSADSKYTEALF. For the CDR3, the DNA is TGTGCCAGCAGTGCGGACAGTAAATACACTGAAGCTCTCTTT. This sequence joins TRBV27 and TRBJ1-1, with D maybe TRBD1 (6 bases). The CDR3 runs to 14 residues. Germline V gene lookup returns CDR1 MNHEY and CDR2 SMNVEV (reference sequence).

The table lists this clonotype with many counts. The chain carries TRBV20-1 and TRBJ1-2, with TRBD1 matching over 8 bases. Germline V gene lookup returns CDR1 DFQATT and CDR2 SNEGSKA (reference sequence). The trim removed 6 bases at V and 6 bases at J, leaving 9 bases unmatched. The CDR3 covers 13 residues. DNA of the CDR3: TGCAGTGCGCGGAGGCAGGGGGCAGATGGCTACACCTTC. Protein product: CSARRQGADGYTF.

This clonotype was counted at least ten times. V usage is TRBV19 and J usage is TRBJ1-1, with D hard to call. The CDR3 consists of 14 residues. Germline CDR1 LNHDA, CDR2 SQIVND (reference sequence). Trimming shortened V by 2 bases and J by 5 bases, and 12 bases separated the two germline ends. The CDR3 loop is CASSILGLGTEAFF. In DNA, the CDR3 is TGTGCCAGTAGTATATTGGGCCTGGGGACTGAAGCTTTCTTT.

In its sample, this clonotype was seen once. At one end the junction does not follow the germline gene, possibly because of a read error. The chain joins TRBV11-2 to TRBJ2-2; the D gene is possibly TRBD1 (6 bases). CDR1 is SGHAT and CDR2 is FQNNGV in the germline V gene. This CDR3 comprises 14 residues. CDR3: CACRGQSNTGELSF. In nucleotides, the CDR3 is TGTGCCTGCCGCGGACAGTCAAACACCGGGGAGCTGTCTTTT.

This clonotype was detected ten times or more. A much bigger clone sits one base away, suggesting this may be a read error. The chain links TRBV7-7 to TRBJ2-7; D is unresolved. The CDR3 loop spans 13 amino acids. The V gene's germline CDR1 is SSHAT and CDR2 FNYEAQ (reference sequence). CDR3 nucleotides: TGTGCTAGCAGCTTAAGTCGTGTTGGCGAGCAGTACTTC. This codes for CASSLSRVGEQYF.

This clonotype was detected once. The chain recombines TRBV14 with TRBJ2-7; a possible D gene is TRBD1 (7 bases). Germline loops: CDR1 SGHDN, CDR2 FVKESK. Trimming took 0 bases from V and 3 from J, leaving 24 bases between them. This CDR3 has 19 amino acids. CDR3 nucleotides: TGTGCCAGCAGCCAAGAAACCCCGACAGGGAGGCCGGGGATCTACGAGCAGTACTTC. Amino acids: CASSQETPTGRPGIYEQYF.

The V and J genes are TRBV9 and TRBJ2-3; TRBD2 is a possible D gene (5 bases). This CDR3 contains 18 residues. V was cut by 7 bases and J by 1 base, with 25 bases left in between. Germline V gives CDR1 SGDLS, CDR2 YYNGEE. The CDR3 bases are TGTGCCAGCTCACCTCCTACTGGGGAAAGCGGAGGCACAGATACGCAGTATTTT. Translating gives CASSPPTGESGGTDTQYF.

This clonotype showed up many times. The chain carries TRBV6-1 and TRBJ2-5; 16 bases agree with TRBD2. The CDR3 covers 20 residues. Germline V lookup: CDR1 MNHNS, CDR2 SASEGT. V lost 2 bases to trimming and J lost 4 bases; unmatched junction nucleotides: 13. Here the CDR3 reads CASSERVAGLAGGLGETQYF. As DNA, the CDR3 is TGTGCCAGCAGTGAACGGGTAGCGGGACTAGCGGGAGGGTTGGGAGAGACCCAGTACTTC.

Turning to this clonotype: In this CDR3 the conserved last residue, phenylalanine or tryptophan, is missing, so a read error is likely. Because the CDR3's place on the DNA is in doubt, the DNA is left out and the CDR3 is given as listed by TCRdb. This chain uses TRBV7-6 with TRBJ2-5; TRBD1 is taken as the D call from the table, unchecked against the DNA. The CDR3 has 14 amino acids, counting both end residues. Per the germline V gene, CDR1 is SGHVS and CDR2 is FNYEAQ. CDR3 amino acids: CVSSMRGSQETRYC.